This TCR beta chain was identified during a study of T cell repertoires in aging, cancer and after chemotherapy. Study-wide background: Repeat sampling of healthy donors over several months to years showed clear clonal overlap. Whole-study results and caveats: No conclusions about immunological memory after chemotherapy can be drawn from the repertoire data. Loss of evenness, beyond lost richness, contributed to age-related TCR diversity decline in cancer patients. Untreated cancer patients had significantly lower blood TCR diversity than age-matched healthy donors.

TCR beta rearrangements were amplified from peripheral blood genomic DNA. A mixed TRB-A/B primer pool amplified rearranged TRB by multiplex touch-down PCR. One entry per CDR3 protein results from TCRdb running MiXCR on the multiplex PCR reads. The sample shows fewer than 12,000 distinct CDR3 sequences, roughly 32% of them seen only once. The ends lost 3 bases at V and 0 bases at J; junction bases unmatched: 0. The germline gives CDR1 KGHSH, CDR2 LQKENI. The length of the CDR3 is 14 residues. This clonotype was counted only a few times. The antigen is unknown. The source of this sequence is a human donor in good health. Sequenced: blood. The rearrangement uses TRBV18 and TRBJ1-1; 8 bases align to TRBD1. The CDR3 here is CASSPGQVNTEAFF. The CDR3 DNA is TGTGCCAGCTCACCGGGACAGGTGAACACTGAAGCTTTCTTT.